This T cell receptor beta chain derives from a study of identical twins. General observations from the study: Excess sharing by twins proved weaker in beta out-of-frame sequences.

Via MiXCR, TCRdb re-called the 5' RACE reads, giving one row per CDR3 protein. The data contain 450,000 or so distinct CDR3 sequences, over 12% of them singletons. Only a few counts were recorded for this clonotype. What it recognizes is unknown. Trimming removed 5 bases from V and 7 bases from J, with 12 bases in between. CDR1 MDHEN and CDR2 SYDVKM come from the germline V gene. The CDR3 totals 14 residues. Healthy Caucasian donors formed the entire cohort. These data are also associated with another study on yellow fever vaccine responses in identical twins. That paper adds: Vaccine T cell responses of twins reportedly seemed partly convergent and partly personalized.

The rearrangement links TRBV28 to TRBJ1-6; D gene ambiguous. This receptor was obtained from a woman younger than 35 in good health. The specimen sequenced was CD4+ T cells sorted from blood. CDR3 region: CASSRTSRNSPLHF. In DNA, the CDR3 is TGTGCCAGCAGTCGGACGTCCAGGAATTCACCCCTCCACTTT.